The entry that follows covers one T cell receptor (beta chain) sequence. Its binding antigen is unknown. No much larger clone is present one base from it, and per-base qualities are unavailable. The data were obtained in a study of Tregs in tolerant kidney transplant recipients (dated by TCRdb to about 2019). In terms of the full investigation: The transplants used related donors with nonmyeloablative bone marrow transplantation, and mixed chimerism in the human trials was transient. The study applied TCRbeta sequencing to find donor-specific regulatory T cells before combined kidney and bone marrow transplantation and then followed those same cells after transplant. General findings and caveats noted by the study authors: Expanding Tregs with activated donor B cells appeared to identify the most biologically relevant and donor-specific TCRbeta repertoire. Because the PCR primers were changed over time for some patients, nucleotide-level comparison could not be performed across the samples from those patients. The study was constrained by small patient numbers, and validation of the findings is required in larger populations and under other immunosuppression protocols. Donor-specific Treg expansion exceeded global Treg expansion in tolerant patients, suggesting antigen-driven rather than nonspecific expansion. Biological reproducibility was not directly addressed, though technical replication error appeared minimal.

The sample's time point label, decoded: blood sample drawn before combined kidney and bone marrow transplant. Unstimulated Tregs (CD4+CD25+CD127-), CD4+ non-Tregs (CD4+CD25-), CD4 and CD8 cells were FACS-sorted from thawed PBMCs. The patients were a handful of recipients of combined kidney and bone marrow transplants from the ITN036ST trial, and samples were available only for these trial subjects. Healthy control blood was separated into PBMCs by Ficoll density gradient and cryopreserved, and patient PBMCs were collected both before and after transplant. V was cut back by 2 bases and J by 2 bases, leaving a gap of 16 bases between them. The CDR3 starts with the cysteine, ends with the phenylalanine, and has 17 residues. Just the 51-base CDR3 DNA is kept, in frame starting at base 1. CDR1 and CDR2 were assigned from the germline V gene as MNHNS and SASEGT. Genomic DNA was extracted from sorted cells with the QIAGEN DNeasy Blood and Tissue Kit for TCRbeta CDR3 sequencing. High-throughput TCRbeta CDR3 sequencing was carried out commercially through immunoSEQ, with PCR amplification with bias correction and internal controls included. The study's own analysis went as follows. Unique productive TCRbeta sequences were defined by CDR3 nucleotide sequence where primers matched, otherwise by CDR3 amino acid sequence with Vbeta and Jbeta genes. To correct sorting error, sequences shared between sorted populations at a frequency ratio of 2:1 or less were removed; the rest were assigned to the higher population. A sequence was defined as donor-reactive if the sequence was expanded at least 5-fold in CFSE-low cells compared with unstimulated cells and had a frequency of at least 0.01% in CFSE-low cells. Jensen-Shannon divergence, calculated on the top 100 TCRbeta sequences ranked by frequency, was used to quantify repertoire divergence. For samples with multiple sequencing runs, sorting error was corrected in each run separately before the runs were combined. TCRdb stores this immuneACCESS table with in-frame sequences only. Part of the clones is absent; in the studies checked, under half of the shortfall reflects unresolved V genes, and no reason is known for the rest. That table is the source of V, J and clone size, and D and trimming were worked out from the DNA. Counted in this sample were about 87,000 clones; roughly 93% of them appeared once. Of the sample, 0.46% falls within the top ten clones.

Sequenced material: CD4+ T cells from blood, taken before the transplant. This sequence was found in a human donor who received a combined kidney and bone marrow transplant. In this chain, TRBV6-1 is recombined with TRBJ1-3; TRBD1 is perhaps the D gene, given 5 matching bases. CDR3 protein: CASSEWGLKAAGNTIYF. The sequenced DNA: TGTGCCAGCAGTGAATGGGGCCTAAAAGCTGCTGGAAACACCATATATTTT.